This T cell receptor beta chain appears in the sequencing data of a study of blood T cell repertoires in COVID-19. Study background: There were acute and convalescent COVID-19 samples, and they came from the United States, Italy and Spain. T cells, B-cell-depleted T cells, or PBMCs provided the cDNA or gDNA that served as material.

The CDR3 is 13 amino acids. After removal of 9 bases from V and 0 bases from J, the junction contained 2 bases not matched to a gene. Germline V gene lookup returns CDR1 MNHEY and CDR2 SMNVEV (reference sequence). Per the original data handling: How many nucleated cells were present was estimated from reference gene primer amplification. Some clones are missing from TCRdb's copy, which holds only in-frame ones; the method was immunoSEQ multiplex PCR. V and J calls and clone size are copied from that table; D and trimming were computed from the DNA. Of about 310,000 clones in the sample, 80% to 90% were seen once.

The rearrangement uses TRBV27 and TRBJ2-3; 8 nucleotides agree with TRBD2. This clonotype was obtained from a man between 45 and 60 years old with active or convalescent COVID-19. Sequencing input: peripheral blood. The CDR3 region is CASAGGSTDTQYF. As DNA, the CDR3 is TGTGCCAGTGCGGGGGGTAGCACAGATACGCAGTATTTT.